This is a list of T cell receptor beta chains from one sample in a study of T cell clonotyping in hematopoietic cell transplantation. Sequencing was performed with immunoSEQ multiplex PCR; in TCRdb, only in-frame clones are kept and a portion is missing. The sample consists of 5,500 to 6,500 clones, about 97% of them appearing once. This specimen consisted of peripheral blood mononuclear cells, obtained before stem cell transplant. These receptors originate from a man aged 65 to 85 with acute myeloid leukemia. Some clones in this sample may be carry-over from other donors' samples. Each CDR3 is given with its conserved first and last residue. The D gene is left open where the match is weak. Some rows mark clone size as missing; the rest say once, few, many or name a class of expanded clone.

TRBV19	TRBJ2-3	NA	TRBD2	CASSPRGAGLTDTQYF	TGTGCCAGTAGTCCTCGGGGAGCGGGACTCACAGATACGCAGTATTTT
TRBV7-2	TRBJ2-5	NA	NA	CASSLRLEEIMKETQYF	TGTGCCAGCAGCTTAAGGTTGGAGGAAATAATGAAAGAGACCCAGTACTTC
TRBV27	TRBJ1-2	NA	NA	CASSFTSVVGGYTF	TGTGCCAGCAGTTTCACGTCGGTTGTCGGGGGCTACACCTTC
TRBV5-1	TRBJ1-2	NA	TRBD1	CASSSDPGTAYGYTF	TGCGCCAGCTCCTCGGACCCCGGGACAGCCTATGGCTACACCTTC
TRBV19	TRBJ2-2	NA	TRBD1	CASDAGTGKTGELFF	TGTGCCAGTGACGCCGGGACAGGGAAGACCGGGGAGCTGTTTTTT
TRBV4-3	TRBJ1-1	NA	TRBD1	CASSQDRTGRTEAFF	TGCGCCAGCAGCCAAGACCGGACAGGAAGGACTGAAGCTTTCTTT
TRBV30	TRBJ1-5	NA	TRBD1	CAWSVQGRPQHF	TGTGCCTGGAGTGTACAGGGGAGGCCCCAGCATTTT
TRBV6-1	TRBJ2-1	NA	TRBD2	CASLTSGAYNEQFF	TGTGCCAGCTTGACTAGCGGGGCCTACAATGAGCAGTTCTTC
TRBV11-3	TRBJ1-4	once	TRBD1	CASSFDPGTANEKLFF	TGTGCCAGCAGCTTCGACCCGGGGACAGCAAATGAAAAACTGTTTTTT
TRBV10-3	TRBJ2-2	NA	NA	CAITPSTGELFF	TGTGCCATCACCCCAAGTACCGGGGAGCTGTTTTTT
TRBV2	TRBJ1-1	once	NA	CASSDTQALEAFF	TGTGCCAGCAGTGATACACAGGCCCTCGAAGCTTTCTTT
TRBV28	TRBJ1-4	NA	NA	CASQRNEKLFF	TGTGCCAGCCAACGTAATGAAAAACTGTTTTTT
TRBV9	TRBJ1-1	NA	TRBD1	CASSVEGARFEAFF	TGTGCCAGCAGCGTAGAGGGGGCGCGGTTTGAAGCTTTCTTT
TRBV19	TRBJ2-3	once	NA	CASSSSGGAWTDTQYF	TGTGCCAGTTCCAGTAGTGGGGGCGCTTGGACAGATACGCAGTATTTT
TRBV5-8	TRBJ1-3	NA	NA	CASSLYIVSGNTIYF	TGTGCCAGCAGCTTGTACATTGTCTCTGGAAACACCATATATTTT
TRBV30	TRBJ2-5	NA	TRBD2	CAWSPMVAGEETQYF	TGTGCCTGGAGTCCAATGGTGGCGGGAGAAGAGACCCAGTACTTC
TRBV4-1	TRBJ2-5	NA	TRBD2	CASSQFTSGSETQYF	TGCGCCAGCAGCCAATTTACTAGCGGGAGTGAGACCCAGTACTTC
TRBV5-6	TRBJ2-5	NA	NA	CASSLVGRLETQYF	TGTGCCAGCAGCTTGGTTGGTCGCTTGGAGACCCAGTACTTC
TRBV5-1	TRBJ2-1	NA	NA	CASNLGQFDNEQFF	TGCGCCAGCAACCTAGGGCAGTTTGACAATGAGCAGTTCTTC
TRBV29-1	TRBJ2-5	NA	TRBD1	CSVVREPGQGIGTQYF	TGCAGCGTTGTAAGAGAGCCGGGACAGGGCATCGGGACCCAGTACTTC
TRBV6-1	TRBJ1-2	NA	NA	CASSEPGREGYGYTF	TGTGCCAGCAGTGAACCGGGCCGGGAGGGCTATGGCTACACCTTC
TRBV5-6	TRBJ2-7	NA	NA	CASSYGYEQYF	TGTGCCAGCAGCTACGGCTACGAGCAGTACTTC
TRBV11-2	TRBJ2-7	NA	TRBD2	CASSLAGGEQYF	TGTGCCAGCAGCTTAGCGGGGGGAGAGCAGTACTTC
TRBV19	TRBJ2-7	NA	NA	CASRPQGLDYEQYF	TGTGCCAGTAGGCCGCAGGGTCTCGACTACGAGCAGTACTTC
TRBV19	TRBJ1-5	NA	NA	CATKTGSPYSNQPQHF	TGTGCCACCAAGACCGGGAGCCCTTATAGCAATCAGCCCCAGCATTTT
TRBV2	TRBJ1-6	NA	NA	CASEGSGNSPLHF	TGTGCCAGCGAAGGTAGTGGGAACTCACCCCTCCACTTT
TRBV30	TRBJ2-7	NA	TRBD1	CACDRGILSSYEQYF	TGTGCCTGTGACAGGGGAATTTTAAGCTCCTACGAGCAGTACTTC
TRBV9	TRBJ2-3	NA	NA	CASSVSRDTDTQYF	TGTGCCAGCAGCGTGTCGCGGGACACAGATACGCAGTATTTT
TRBV6-5	TRBJ1-4	NA	NA	CASRTLAGLREKLFF	TGTGCCAGCAGAACGCTAGCGGGACTTCGGGAAAAACTGTTTTTT
TRBV6-1	TRBJ2-2	NA	NA	CASKREYTGELFF	TGTGCCAGCAAAAGGGAGTACACCGGGGAGCTGTTTTTT
TRBV4-2	TRBJ1-6	NA	NA	CASSQDPVDSYNSPLHF	TGTGCCAGCAGCCAAGATCCGGTGGACAGTTATAATTCACCCCTCCACTTT
TRBV5-4	TRBJ1-1	NA	NA	CASSHFGVDTEAFF	TGTGCCAGCAGCCATTTCGGGGTTGACACTGAAGCTTTCTTT
TRBV27	TRBJ2-5	NA	NA	CASSLGNRAGETQYF	TGTGCCAGCAGTTTAGGGAATAGGGCTGGAGAGACCCAGTACTTC
TRBV2	TRBJ1-2	NA	NA	CASNGQGSYTF	TGTGCCAGCAATGGCCAGGGGAGCTACACCTTC
TRBV9	TRBJ1-4	NA	TRBD1	CASSAKTGVLGEKLFF	TGTGCCAGCAGCGCAAAGACAGGGGTTTTAGGTGAAAAACTGTTTTTT
TRBV9	TRBJ1-1	NA	NA	CASSVGEVGTEAFF	TGTGCCAGCAGCGTAGGTGAGGTGGGCACTGAAGCTTTCTTT
TRBV25-1	TRBJ1-1	NA	NA	CASSETGGVNTEAFF	TGTGCCAGCAGTGAAACGGGGGGGGTGAACACTGAAGCTTTCTTT
TRBV7-9	TRBJ2-7	NA	TRBD2	CASTRGDSSYEQYF	TGTGCCAGTACCCGGGGGGATAGCTCCTACGAGCAGTACTTC
TRBV15	TRBJ2-2	NA	NA	CATSRAGQPNTGELFF	TGTGCCACCAGCAGGGCGGGACAGCCGAACACCGGGGAGCTGTTTTTT
TRBV27	TRBJ1-1	NA	NA	CASSLNRVNTEAFF	TGTGCCAGCAGTCTGAACCGGGTTAACACTGAAGCTTTCTTT
TRBV11-3	TRBJ2-1	NA	TRBD2	CASSPRRGLAVGNEQFF	TGTGCCAGCAGCCCCCGGCGAGGACTAGCGGTAGGGAATGAGCAGTTCTTC
TRBV5-1	TRBJ1-2	NA	TRBD1	CASSLGTDYGYTF	TGCGCCAGCAGCTTAGGGACAGACTATGGCTACACCTTC